This TCR beta chain emerged from a study of blood T cell repertoires in COVID-19. Study summary: Sites across the United States, Italy and Spain contributed samples from acute and convalescent COVID-19. The cDNA or gDNA used as material had been derived from T cells, B-cell-depleted T cells, or PBMCs.

There are 13 residues in the CDR3. J gave up 5 bases and V 3 bases, and 3 bases lay outside the gene matches. Germline CDR1 MNHNS, CDR2 SASEGT. As handled by the study authors: Amplifying reference gene primers gave estimates of nucleated cell counts. Here immunoSEQ multiplex PCR was the method, and the copy in TCRdb shows in-frame clones only, minus some. V and J calls plus clone size are reproduced from that table; the DNA served to infer D and trimming. This sample has approximately 190,000 clones, with approximately 79% found just once. This sequence was found in a man aged 30 to 45 with active or convalescent COVID-19. The specimen was peripheral blood. V is TRBV6-1 and J is TRBJ1-1, with 7 bases aligning to TRBD1. The DNA of the CDR3 is TGTGCCAGCAGTGACGTACAGGGGACTGAAGCTTTCTTT. This encodes CASSDVQGTEAFF.